Presented here are 13 T cell receptor beta chains from one specimen sequenced in a study of cytomegalovirus exposure and HLA in healthy donors. Clones were sequenced by immunoSEQ multiplex PCR, and TCRdb holds only the in-frame ones, with some missing. The sample consists of about 120,000 clones, roughly 87% of them appearing once. The sample was PBMCs. These receptors all stem from a woman aged 18 to 35 in good health and CMV-seronegative.

This sequence joins TRBV5-1 and TRBJ1-1; D call uncertain. The germline gives CDR1 SGHRS, CDR2 YFSETQ. V lost 1 base, J lost 4 bases, and 8 bases lay in between. CDR3 size: 13 residues. In DNA form, the CDR3 reads TGCGCCAGCAGCTTGCAAGACACCACTGAAGCTTTCTTT. It translates to CASSLQDTTEAFF.

The chain recombines TRBV6-6 with TRBJ2-7; 7 bases map to TRBD1. J was trimmed by 3 bases and V by 2 bases; bases with no gene match: 4. The CDR3 has 14 residues. Germline lookup yields CDR1 MNHNY and CDR2 SVGAGI (reference sequence). The CDR3 nucleotides are TGTGCCAGCAGTTACCGCCGGGACAGCTACGAGCAGTACTTC. Amino acid sequence: CASSYRRDSYEQYF.

The chain has TRBV6-6 and TRBJ1-5; no reliable D call. The V gene lost 5 bases and the J gene lost 6 bases, with 8 bases spanning the gap. The CDR3 sequence is 12 residues long. Germline V gives CDR1 MNHNY, CDR2 SVGAGI (reference sequence). The CDR3 sequence: CASSPTGQPQHF. DNA of the CDR3: TGTGCCAGCAGTCCAACGGGTCAGCCCCAGCATTTT.

This chain connects TRBV7-9 to TRBJ1-2; 7 nucleotides agree with TRBD1. Losses at the gene ends were 5 bases for V and 0 bases for J; bases not matched to a gene: 3. Germline V gene data show CDR1 as SEHNR and CDR2 as FQNEAQ (reference sequence). The CDR3 spans 14 residues. The DNA for the CDR3 is TGTGCCAGCAGCCTCAGGGGGTCTAACTATGGCTACACCTTC. It codes for CASSLRGSNYGYTF.

The chain carries TRBV7-9 and TRBJ1-4, with TRBD1 matching 7 bases. The CDR3 consists of 15 residues. The V and J ends lost 2 bases and 3 bases, in that order; junction bases with no gene match: 3. Germline V gene data show CDR1 as SEHNR and CDR2 as FQNEAQ (reference sequence). CDR3 DNA sequence: TGTGCCAGCAGCTTAATGGGACAGCCTAATGAAAAACTGTTTTTT. It codes for CASSLMGQPNEKLFF.

The CDR3 bases are TGTGCCAGCTCACCAAGACAGCCTGCAACTAATGAAAAACTGTTTTTT. Translating gives CASSPRQPATNEKLFF. V is TRBV18 and J is TRBJ1-4, with D tentatively TRBD1 (5 bases). The CDR3 runs 16 residues. The germline V gene has CDR1 KGHSH and CDR2 LQKENI. V gave up 2 bases and J gave up 0 bases, with 10 bases separating them. The variable domain in full, completed from reference TRBV18 and TRBJ1-4, reads NAGVMQNPRHLVRRRGQEARLRCSPMKGHSHVYWYRQLPEEGLKFMVYLQKENIIDESGMPKERFSAEFPKEGPSILRIQQVVRGDSAAYFCASSPRQPATNEKLFFGSGTQLSVL.

This chain joins TRBV27 and TRBJ2-7; D uncertain. The CDR3 consists of 15 residues. V was trimmed by 5 bases and J by 0 bases, leaving 14 bases between them. Germline values: CDR1 MNHEY, CDR2 SMNVEV (reference sequence). The CDR3 DNA follows: TGTGCCAGCAGTCTTTCCTTCGCTAGCTCCTACGAGCAGTACTTC. Translation: CASSLSFASSYEQYF.

The rearrangement links TRBV18 to TRBJ1-2; TRBD1 agrees at 8 bases. Germline loops: CDR1 KGHSH, CDR2 LQKENI. This CDR3 region has 16 residues. J gave up 4 bases and V 4 bases, and 11 bases lay outside the gene matches. The CDR3 here is CASSLGPGTGAYGYTF. The CDR3 nucleotides are TGTGCCAGCTCACTCGGTCCCGGGACAGGAGCCTATGGCTACACCTTC.

The rearrangement links TRBV5-1 to TRBJ2-1; weak D call: TRBD1 (6 bases). With 7 bases removed from V and 0 bases from J, the gap between germline ends came to 14 bases. Germline CDR1 SGHRS, CDR2 YFSETQ. This CDR3 comprises 15 residues. The CDR3 spells CASFRQESSYNEQFF. DNA for the CDR3: TGCGCCAGCTTTCGACAGGAGAGCTCCTACAATGAGCAGTTCTTC.

The V gene is TRBV6-4, the J gene TRBJ2-1; no reliable D call. Germline V gene data show CDR1 as MRHNA and CDR2 as SNTAGT. The length of the CDR3 is 16 residues. V was shortened by 0 bases and J by 1 base, with 10 bases between the two germline ends. Here the CDR3 DNA reads TGTGCCAGCAGTGACTCTGCGAGATCGTCCTACAATGAGCAGTTCTTC. Protein sequence: CASSDSARSSYNEQFF.

This sequence joins TRBV18 and TRBJ2-1, with D possibly being TRBD2 (6 bases). Germline V lookup: CDR1 KGHSH, CDR2 LQKENI. Trimming removed 1 base at V and 5 bases at J, with 6 bases between. CDR3 length equals 13 residues. The CDR3 loop is CASSPQRDNEQFF. CDR3 coding DNA: TGTGCCAGCTCACCACAGCGGGACAATGAGCAGTTCTTC.

J is TRBJ2-2 and V is TRBV11-3, with D maybe TRBD1 (6 bases). The length of the CDR3 is 14 residues. Germline values: CDR1 SGHNT, CDR2 YENEEA. Trimming took 0 bases from V and 5 from J, leaving 7 bases between them. CDR3 DNA sequence: TGTGCCAGCAGCTTAGAACAGGGTACCGGGGAGCTGTTTTTT. Protein sequence: CASSLEQGTGELFF.

This sequence joins TRBV5-1 and TRBJ1-2, with 9 bases matching TRBD1. Germline CDR1 reads SGHRS; CDR2 reads YFSETQ. The CDR3 length is 15 residues. Trimming at V came to 0 bases and at J to 7 bases, leaving 7 bases not matched to a gene. The CDR3 DNA is TGCGCCAGCAGCTTGGCCGAGGGACAGGGCGGTGGCTACACCTTC. Protein sequence: CASSLAEGQGGGYTF.